Each of the 15 T cell receptor beta chains below was sequenced from the same sample in a study of neoadjuvant nivolumab and ipilimumab in lung cancer. The repertoire was sequenced with immunoSEQ multiplex PCR; TCRdb's copy has only in-frame clones and lacks some. This sample has 30,000 or so clones; 90% occur once, and the top ten carry around 5%. The specimen was peripheral blood, collected after neoadjuvant nivolumab, alone or with ipilimumab, at or shortly before surgery. The source of these receptors is an adult with non-small cell lung cancer.

This chain uses TRBV19 with TRBJ1-2; D not resolved. The V end was cut by 1 base, the J end by 5 bases, with 8 bases between. The CDR3 sequence is 13 residues long. The germline V gene has CDR1 LNHDA and CDR2 SQIVND (reference sequence). The CDR3 region is CASSIGEGYGYTF. The CDR3 bases are TGTGCCAGTAGTATAGGTGAAGGGTATGGCTACACCTTC. The full variable domain, its missing parts supplied by reference TRBV19 and TRBJ1-2, is DGGITQSPKYLFRKEGQNVTLSCEQNLNHDAMYWYRQDPGQGLRLIYYSQIVNDFQKGDIAEGYSVSREKKESFPLTVTSAQKNPTAFYLCASSIGEGYGYTFGSGTRLTVV.

The chain recombines TRBV9 with TRBJ2-7, with D perhaps TRBD1 (6 bases). CDR1 and CDR2 from the germline V gene are SGDLS and YYNGEE. The V end was cut by 0 bases, the J end by 2 bases, with 12 bases between. The CDR3 contains 15 residues. DNA for the CDR3: TGTGCCAGCAGCGTAGGTCTCGACAGGACCTACGAGCAGTACTTC. Protein sequence: CASSVGLDRTYEQYF.

The count of this clone is one. V and J are TRBV18 and TRBJ1-1, with TRBD1 matching 7 bases. The CDR3 runs 14 residues. The V gene end was trimmed by 2 bases and the J gene end by 7 bases; junction bases not matched to a gene: 7. The germline V gene has CDR1 KGHSH and CDR2 LQKENI. The DNA of the CDR3 is TGTGCCAGCTCACCAGGACAGGCCCTTCGTGAAGCTTTCTTT. Amino acid sequence: CASSPGQALREAFF.

The CDR3 loop reads CASSDIGGTSTDTQYF. DNA of the CDR3: TGCGCCAGCAGTGATATCGGGGGAACTAGCACAGATACGCAGTATTTT. This chain joins TRBV10-2 and TRBJ2-3; perhaps TRBD2 as D (6 bases). This CDR3 contains 16 residues. Trimming took off 3 bases at V and 0 bases at J, with 13 bases between the two ends. CDR1 and CDR2 from the germline V gene are WSHSY and SAAADI.

The V and J genes are TRBV4-1 and TRBJ1-1; D remains unclear. This CDR3 comprises 14 residues. The V and J ends lost 0 bases and 4 bases respectively, with 9 bases between them. CDR1 is MGHRA and CDR2 is YSYEKL in the germline V gene. The CDR3 sequence is CASSQEEGSTEAFF. DNA of the CDR3: TGCGCCAGCAGCCAAGAGGAGGGTAGCACTGAAGCTTTCTTT.

This sequence joins TRBV10-2 and TRBJ2-3, with D unresolved. The CDR3 consists of 13 residues. The V end was cut by 7 bases, the J end by 1 base, with 9 bases between. CDR1 is WSHSY, CDR2 SAAADI, per germline. CDR3 amino acids: CASMGFGTDTQYF. The CDR3 nucleotides are TGCGCCAGCATGGGGTTCGGCACAGATACGCAGTATTTT.

This rearrangement joins TRBV7-3 to TRBJ2-7; D is unresolved. The CDR3 is made up of 10 amino acids. Trimming removed 5 bases at V and 4 bases at J, with 3 bases between. CDR1 and CDR2 (germline): SGHTA, FQGTGA. The CDR3 protein is CASSQYEQYF. The CDR3 nucleotides read TGTGCCAGCAGCCAATACGAGCAGTACTTC.

This clone was picked up a small number of times. The chain couples TRBV9 to TRBJ1-1; D unresolved. Germline V gives CDR1 SGDLS, CDR2 YYNGEE. Between the trimmed V and J ends, which lost 0 bases and 2 bases, there was a span of 11 bases. CDR3 length: 15 residues. CDR3 sequence (DNA): TGTGCCAGCAGCGTAGATGGCAGTGGAAACACTGAAGCTTTCTTT. It translates to CASSVDGSGNTEAFF.

The V and J genes are TRBV10-3 and TRBJ1-5; D not resolved. The V gene lost 6 bases and the J gene lost 4 bases, with 7 bases spanning the gap. CDR1 is ENHRY, CDR2 SYGVKD, per germline. The CDR3 is 12 residues long. The CDR3 loop is CAISGTNQPQHF. The CDR3 nucleotides read TGTGCCATCAGCGGCACAAATCAGCCCCAGCATTTT.

The chain couples TRBV14 to TRBJ1-1, with 7 bases fitting TRBD1. V trimming: 4 bases; J trimming: 3 bases; junction bases outside the gene matches: 11. In germline, CDR1 is SGHDN, CDR2 FVKESK. This CDR3 contains 16 residues. CDR3 residues: CASSPRQGVVDTEAFF. CDR3 nucleotides: TGTGCCAGCAGCCCCCGACAGGGAGTGGTGGACACTGAAGCTTTCTTT. The full variable domain, in which reference TRBV14 and TRBJ1-1 provide the parts outside the CDR3, is EAGVTQFPSHSVIEKGQTVTLRCDPISGHDNLYWYRRVMGKEIKFLLHFVKESKQDESGMPNNRFLAERTGGTYSTLKVQPAELEDSGVYFCASSPRQGVVDTEAFFGQGTRLTVV.

The rearrangement joins TRBV11-3 to TRBJ1-3; perhaps TRBD1 as D (6 bases). CDR1 and CDR2 (germline): SGHNT, YENEEA. Trimming cost V 5 bases and J 8 bases, with 16 bases left between them. The CDR3 contains 14 residues. CDR3 region: CASSMTGARDTIYF. DNA of the CDR3: TGTGCCAGCAGCATGACGGGGGCGAGAGACACCATATATTTT.

DNA for the CDR3: TGCGCCAGCAGCCAAGGGAGACTAGCGGGGGACCCGAGGGAGACCCAGTACTTC. It specifies CASSQGRLAGDPRETQYF. This chain uses TRBV4-3 with TRBJ2-5; 12 positions agree with TRBD2. Trimming took 1 base from V and 5 from J; bases not matched to a gene: 11. The germline gives CDR1 LGHNA, CDR2 YSLEER. The CDR3 has 18 amino acids.

V and J are TRBV11-2 and TRBJ1-6; D gene ambiguous. This CDR3 has 15 residues. Germline V gene sequence: CDR1 SGHAT, CDR2 FQNNGV. The V end lost 5 bases, the J end lost 7 bases, and 15 bases lay between the germline ends. The CDR3 sequence: CASSPVRAANSPLHF. CDR3 DNA: TGTGCCAGCAGCCCTGTACGGGCAGCGAATTCACCCCTCCACTTT.

The rearrangement links TRBV10-1 to TRBJ2-2; no clear D. CDR1 and CDR2 from the germline V gene are WNHNN and SYGVQD (reference sequence). V shed 0 bases and J shed 6 bases, with 14 bases lying between them. The CDR3 has 16 residues. The CDR3 spells CASSESVIFGAGELFF. CDR3 in DNA: TGCGCCAGCAGTGAGTCTGTAATCTTTGGAGCCGGGGAGCTGTTTTTT.

The chain recombines TRBV29-1 with TRBJ2-3; TRBD2 matches at 9 bases. This CDR3 contains 14 residues. Losses at the gene ends were 7 bases for V and 4 bases for J; bases not matched to a gene: 9. Germline values: CDR1 SQVTM, CDR2 ANQGSEA. The CDR3 sequence: CSAKLAGFSDTQYF. In DNA form, the CDR3 reads TGCAGCGCTAAACTAGCGGGTTTCTCAGATACGCAGTATTTT.